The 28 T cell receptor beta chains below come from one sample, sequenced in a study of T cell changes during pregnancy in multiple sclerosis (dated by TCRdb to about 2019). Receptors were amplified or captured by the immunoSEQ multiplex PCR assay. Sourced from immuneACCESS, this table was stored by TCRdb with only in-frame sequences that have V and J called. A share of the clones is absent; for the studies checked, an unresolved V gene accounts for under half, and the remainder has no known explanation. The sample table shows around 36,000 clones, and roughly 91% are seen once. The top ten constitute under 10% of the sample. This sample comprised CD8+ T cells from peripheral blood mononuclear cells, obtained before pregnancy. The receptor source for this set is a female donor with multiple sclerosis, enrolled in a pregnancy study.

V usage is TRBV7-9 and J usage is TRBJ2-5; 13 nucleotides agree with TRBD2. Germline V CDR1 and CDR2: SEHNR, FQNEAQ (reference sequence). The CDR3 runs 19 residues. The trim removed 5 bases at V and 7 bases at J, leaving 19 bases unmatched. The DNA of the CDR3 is TGTGCCAGCAGCCCTGGGACTAGCGGGACCGCTCATAACCGGGGGACCCAGTACTTC. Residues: CASSPGTSGTAHNRGTQYF.

The chain's CDR3 is CASSLGTGSNEKLFF. CDR3 bases: TGTGCCAGCAGTTTAGGGACAGGGTCTAATGAAAAACTGTTTTTT. The chain has TRBV27 and TRBJ1-4, with TRBD1 identical over 9 bases. Germline CDR1 and CDR2: MNHEY and SMNVEV (reference sequence). The CDR3 contains 15 residues. The V and J ends lost 2 bases and 3 bases, in that order; junction bases with no gene match: 1.

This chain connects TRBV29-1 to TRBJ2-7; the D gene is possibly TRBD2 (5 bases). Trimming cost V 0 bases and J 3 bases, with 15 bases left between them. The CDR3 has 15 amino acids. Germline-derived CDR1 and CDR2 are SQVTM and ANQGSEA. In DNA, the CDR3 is TGCAGCGTTGAAGAGTCCTCCGGGGAAAACTACGAGCAGTACTTC. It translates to CSVEESSGENYEQYF.

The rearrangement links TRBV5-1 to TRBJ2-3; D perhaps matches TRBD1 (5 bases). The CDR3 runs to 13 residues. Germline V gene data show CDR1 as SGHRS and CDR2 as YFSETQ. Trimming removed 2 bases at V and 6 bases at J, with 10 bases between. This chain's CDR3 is CASSFDSGDTQYF. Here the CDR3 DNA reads TGCGCCAGCAGCTTTGACTCAGGGGATACGCAGTATTTT.

As DNA, the CDR3 is TGTGCCAGCAGCCCCGACCGGGGACTAGGAAATGAGCAGTTCTTC. Protein: CASSPDRGLGNEQFF. The V call is TRBV7-3, the J call TRBJ2-1; 8 bases line up with TRBD2. The trim removed 5 bases at V and 7 bases at J, leaving 10 bases unmatched. Germline V gives CDR1 SGHTA, CDR2 FQGTGA. This CDR3 contains 15 residues.

The CDR3 spells CASSVEGPSYEQYF. CDR3 DNA sequence: TGTGCCAGCAGCGTGGAGGGACCCTCCTACGAGCAGTACTTC. The rearrangement joins TRBV9 to TRBJ2-7; weak D call: TRBD2 (6 bases). The CDR3 covers 14 residues. Germline V lookup: CDR1 SGDLS, CDR2 YYNGEE. Trimming removed 2 bases at V and 0 bases at J, with 9 bases between.

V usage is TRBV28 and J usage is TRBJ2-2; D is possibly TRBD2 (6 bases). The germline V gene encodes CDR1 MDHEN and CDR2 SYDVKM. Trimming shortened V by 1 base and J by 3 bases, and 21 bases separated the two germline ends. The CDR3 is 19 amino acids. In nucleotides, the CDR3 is TGTGCCAGCAGTTTATTGAAGGGAGGAGGGGCCGGGGACACCGGGGAGCTGTTTTTT. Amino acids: CASSLLKGGGAGDTGELFF.

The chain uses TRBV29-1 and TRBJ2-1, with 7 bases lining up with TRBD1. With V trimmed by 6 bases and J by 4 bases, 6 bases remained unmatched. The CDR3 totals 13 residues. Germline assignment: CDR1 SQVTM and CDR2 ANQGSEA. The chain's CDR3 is CSVTGAKYNEQFF. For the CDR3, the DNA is TGCAGCGTAACAGGGGCAAAATACAATGAGCAGTTCTTC.

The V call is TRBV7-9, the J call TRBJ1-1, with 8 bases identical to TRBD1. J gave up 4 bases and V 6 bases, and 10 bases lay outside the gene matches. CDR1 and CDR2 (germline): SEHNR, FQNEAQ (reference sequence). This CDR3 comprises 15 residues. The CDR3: CASRFIHRGGTEAFF. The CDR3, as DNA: TGTGCCAGCAGGTTCATCCACAGGGGGGGCACTGAAGCTTTCTTT.

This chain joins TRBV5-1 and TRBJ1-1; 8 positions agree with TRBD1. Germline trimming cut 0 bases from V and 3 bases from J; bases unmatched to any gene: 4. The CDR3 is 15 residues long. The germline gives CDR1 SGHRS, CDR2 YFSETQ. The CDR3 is CASSLDRGGDTEAFF. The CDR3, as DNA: TGCGCCAGCAGCTTGGACAGGGGGGGCGACACTGAAGCTTTCTTT.

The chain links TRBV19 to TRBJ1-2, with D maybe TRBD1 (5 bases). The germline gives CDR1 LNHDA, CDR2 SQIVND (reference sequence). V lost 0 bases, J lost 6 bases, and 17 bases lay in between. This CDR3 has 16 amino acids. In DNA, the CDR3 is TGTGCCAGTAGTATAGATAAGGCTGGCAGGGAAGATGGCTACACCTTC. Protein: CASSIDKAGREDGYTF.

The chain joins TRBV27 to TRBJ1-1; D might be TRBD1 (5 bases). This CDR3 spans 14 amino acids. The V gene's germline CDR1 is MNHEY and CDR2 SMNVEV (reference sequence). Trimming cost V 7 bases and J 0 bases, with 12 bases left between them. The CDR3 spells CASTPGLLNTEAFF. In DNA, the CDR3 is TGTGCCAGCACGCCGGGACTGCTGAACACTGAAGCTTTCTTT.

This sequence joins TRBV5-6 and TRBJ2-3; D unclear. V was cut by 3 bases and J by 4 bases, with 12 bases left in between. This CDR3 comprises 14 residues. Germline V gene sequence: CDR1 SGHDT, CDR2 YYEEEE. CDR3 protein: CASSSAVSPDTQYF. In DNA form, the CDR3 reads TGTGCCAGCAGCTCTGCAGTCTCCCCAGATACGCAGTATTTT.

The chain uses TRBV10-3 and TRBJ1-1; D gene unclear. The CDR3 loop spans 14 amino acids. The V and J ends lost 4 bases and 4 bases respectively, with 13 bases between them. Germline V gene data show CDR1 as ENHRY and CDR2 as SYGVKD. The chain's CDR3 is CAISVERGGTEAFF. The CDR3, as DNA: TGTGCCATCAGTGTGGAGCGAGGTGGCACTGAAGCTTTCTTT.

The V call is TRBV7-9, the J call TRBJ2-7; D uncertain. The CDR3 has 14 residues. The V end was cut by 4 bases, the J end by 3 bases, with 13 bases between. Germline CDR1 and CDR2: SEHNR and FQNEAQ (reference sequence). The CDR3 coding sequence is TGTGCCAGCAGCTCCCCCGGCGGCTTCTACGAGCAGTACTTC. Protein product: CASSSPGGFYEQYF.

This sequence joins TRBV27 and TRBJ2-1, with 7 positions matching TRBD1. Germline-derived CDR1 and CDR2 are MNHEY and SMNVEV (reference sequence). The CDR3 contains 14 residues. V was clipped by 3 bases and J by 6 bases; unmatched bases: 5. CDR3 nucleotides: TGTGCCAGCAGTTTGACAGGGACCCTCAATGAGCAGTTCTTC. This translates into CASSLTGTLNEQFF.

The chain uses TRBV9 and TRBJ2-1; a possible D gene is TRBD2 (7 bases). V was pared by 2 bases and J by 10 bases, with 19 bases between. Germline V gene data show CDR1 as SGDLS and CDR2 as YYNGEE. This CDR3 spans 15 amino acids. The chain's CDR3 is CASSVGGGLENEQFF. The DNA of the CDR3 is TGTGCCAGCAGCGTGGGAGGGGGACTTGAAAACGAGCAGTTCTTC.

The CDR3 protein is CASSINSGPTFYEQYF. The DNA for the CDR3 is TGTGCCAGTAGTATTAATAGCGGCCCCACTTTCTACGAGCAGTACTTC. V usage is TRBV19 and J usage is TRBJ2-7, with D possibly being TRBD2 (6 bases). V lost 3 bases, J lost 3 bases, and 18 bases lay in between. CDR3 length equals 16 residues. From germline, CDR1 is LNHDA and CDR2 SQIVND (reference sequence).

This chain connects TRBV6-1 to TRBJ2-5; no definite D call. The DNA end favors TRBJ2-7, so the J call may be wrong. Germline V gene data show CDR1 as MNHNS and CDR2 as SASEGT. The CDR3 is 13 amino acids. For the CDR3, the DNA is TGTGCCAGCAGTGAATCGGGTAGCTCCGAGCAGTACTTC. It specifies CASSESGSSEQYF.

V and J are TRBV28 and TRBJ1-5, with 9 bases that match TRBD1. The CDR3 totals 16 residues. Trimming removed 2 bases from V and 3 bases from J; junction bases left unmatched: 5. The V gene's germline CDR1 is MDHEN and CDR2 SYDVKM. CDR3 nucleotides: TGTGCCAGCAGTTTAGCGGGGACAGGGCTCAATCAGCCCCAGCATTTT. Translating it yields CASSLAGTGLNQPQHF.

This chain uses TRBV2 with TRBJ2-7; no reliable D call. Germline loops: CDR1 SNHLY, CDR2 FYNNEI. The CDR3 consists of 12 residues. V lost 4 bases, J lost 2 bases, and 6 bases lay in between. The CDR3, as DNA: TGTGCCAGCAGTGGCCAGGCCTACGAGCAGTACTTC. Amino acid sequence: CASSGQAYEQYF. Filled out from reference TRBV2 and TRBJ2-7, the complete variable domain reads EPEVTQTPSHQVTQMGQEVILRCVPISNHLYFYWYRQILGQKVEFLVSFYNNEISEKSEIFDDQFSVERPDGSNFTLKIRSTKLEDSAMYFCASSGQAYEQYFGPGTRLTVT.

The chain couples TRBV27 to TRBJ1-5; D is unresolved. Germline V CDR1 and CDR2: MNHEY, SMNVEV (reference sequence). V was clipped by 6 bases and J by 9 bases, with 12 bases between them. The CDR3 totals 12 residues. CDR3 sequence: CASRTPAGPQHF. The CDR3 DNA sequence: TGTGCCAGCAGAACTCCGGCGGGGCCCCAGCATTTT.

CDR3 region: CATSTLDQPQHF. The DNA for the CDR3 is TGTGCCACCAGCACGTTAGATCAGCCCCAGCATTTT. The V call is TRBV15, the J call TRBJ1-5, with unresolved D. Trimming left V 4 bases short and J 5 bases short, with 6 bases between. The germline V gene encodes CDR1 LNHNV and CDR2 YYDKDF (reference sequence). This CDR3 is 12 amino acids long.

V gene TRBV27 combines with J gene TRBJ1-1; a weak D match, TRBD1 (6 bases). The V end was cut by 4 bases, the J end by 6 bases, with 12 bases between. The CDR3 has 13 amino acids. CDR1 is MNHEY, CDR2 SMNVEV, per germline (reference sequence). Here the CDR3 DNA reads TGTGCCAGCAGTTATACCAGGGGATCTGAAGCTTTCTTT. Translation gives CASSYTRGSEAFF.

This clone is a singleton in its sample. The CDR3 here is CASSSPTGPGTQYF. CDR3 bases: TGTGCCAGCAGCTCCCCGACAGGCCCAGGGACCCAGTACTTC. V is TRBV11-2 and J is TRBJ2-5, with D maybe TRBD1 (6 bases). CDR3 length: 14 amino acids. Germline V gives CDR1 SGHAT, CDR2 FQNNGV. V lost 4 bases, J lost 7 bases, and 16 bases lay in between. Variable domain in full (rest from reference TRBV11-2 and TRBJ2-5): EAGVAQSPRYKIIEKRQSVAFWCNPISGHATLYWYQQILGQGPKLLIQFQNNGVVDDSQLPKDRFSAERLKGVDSTLKIQPAKLEDSAVYLCASSSPTGPGTQYFGPGTRLLVL.

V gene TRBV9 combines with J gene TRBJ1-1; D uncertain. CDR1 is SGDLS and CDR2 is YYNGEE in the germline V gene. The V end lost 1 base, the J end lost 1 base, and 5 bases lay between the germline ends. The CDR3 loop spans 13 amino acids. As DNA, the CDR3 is TGTGCCAGCAGCGTACACGGGAACACTGAAGCTTTCTTT. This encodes CASSVHGNTEAFF.

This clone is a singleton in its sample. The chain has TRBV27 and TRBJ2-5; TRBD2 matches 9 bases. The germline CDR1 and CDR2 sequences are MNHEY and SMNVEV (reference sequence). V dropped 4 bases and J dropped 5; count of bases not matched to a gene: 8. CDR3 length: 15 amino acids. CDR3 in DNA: TGTGCCAGCAGTTGGGAAAGCGGGAGGCCTGAGACCCAGTACTTC. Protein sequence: CASSWESGRPETQYF.

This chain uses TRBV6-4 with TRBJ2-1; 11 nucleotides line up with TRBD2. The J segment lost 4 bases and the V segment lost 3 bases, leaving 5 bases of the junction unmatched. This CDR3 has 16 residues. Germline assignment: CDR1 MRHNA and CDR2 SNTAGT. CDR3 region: CASSDSGTSGYNEQFF. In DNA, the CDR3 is TGTGCCAGCAGTGATTCCGGGACTAGCGGTTACAATGAGCAGTTCTTC.